The 9 T cell receptor beta chains below come from one sample, sequenced in a study of blood T cell repertoires in COVID-19. The repertoire was sequenced with immunoSEQ multiplex PCR; TCRdb's copy has only in-frame clones and lacks some. The data contain around 75,000 clones, roughly 90% of them singletons. The sample was peripheral blood. The origin of the receptors is a human donor in a cohort sampled during active COVID-19.

This rearrangement joins TRBV7-2 to TRBJ1-2; perhaps TRBD1 as D (5 bases). This CDR3 is 14 amino acids long. Trimming cost V 5 bases and J 7 bases, with 17 bases left between them. Germline lookup yields CDR1 SGHTA and CDR2 FQGNSA. CDR3 sequence (DNA): TGTGCCAGCAGCCCTGGGGCCGGAGCAGTTGGCTACACCTTC. This codes for CASSPGAGAVGYTF.

In its sample, this clone was seen a few times. The chain joins TRBV12-5 to TRBJ1-5; 7 positions agree with TRBD1. The J segment lost 7 bases and the V segment lost 0 bases, leaving 9 bases of the junction unmatched. CDR3 length: 16 residues. In germline, CDR1 is LGHNT, CDR2 FRNRAP. The CDR3 region is CASGLVPAAGGQPQHF. DNA for the CDR3: TGTGCTAGTGGTTTGGTACCGGCGGCAGGGGGACAGCCCCAGCATTTT. Variable domain in full (rest from reference TRBV12-5 and TRBJ1-5): DARVTQTPRHKVTEMGQEVTMRCQPILGHNTVFWYRQTMMQGLELLAYFRNRAPLDDSGMPKDRFSAEMPDATLATLKIQPSEPRDSAVYFCASGLVPAAGGQPQHFGDGTRLSIL.

The V and J genes are TRBV2 and TRBJ2-1; 10 bases agree with TRBD2. The V segment lost 5 bases and the J segment 6 bases; nucleotides outside the gene matches: 4. Germline-derived CDR1 and CDR2 are SNHLY and FYNNEI. The CDR3 sequence is 14 residues long. The CDR3 sequence: CASSPRLAGNEQFF. CDR3 bases: TGTGCCAGCAGTCCCCGACTAGCGGGCAATGAGCAGTTCTTC.

The gene calls are TRBV3-1 (or the pseudogene TRBV3-2) and TRBJ2-7; 11 nucleotides align to TRBD2. The CDR3 has 16 residues. Germline V CDR1 and CDR2: LGHDT, YNNKEL (reference sequence). V lost 0 bases to trimming and J lost 3 bases; unmatched junction nucleotides: 4. The DNA of the CDR3 is TGTGCCAGCAGCCAAGATGGTGGGACTAGCGGCTACGAGCAGTACTTC. It yields the protein CASSQDGGTSGYEQYF.

The chain recombines TRBV9 with TRBJ1-2; D is unclear. Germline V gives CDR1 SGDLS, CDR2 YYNGEE. Trimming took off 1 base at V and 3 bases at J, with 16 bases between the two ends. The CDR3 sequence is 16 residues long. CDR3 in DNA: TGTGCCAGCAGCGTACACCGCAGCGATCGAGACTATGGCTACACCTTC. Encoded protein: CASSVHRSDRDYGYTF.

The V gene is TRBV9, the J gene TRBJ1-3; 7 positions agree with TRBD1. CDR1 is SGDLS and CDR2 is YYNGEE in the germline V gene. The CDR3 consists of 15 residues. Trimming cost V 0 bases and J 4 bases; bases outside gene matches: 4. CDR3 bases: TGTGCCAGCAGCGTAGTAGCAGGGGGAGGAAACACCATATATTTT. Its protein product is CASSVVAGGGNTIYF.

The rearrangement joins TRBV30 to TRBJ2-1; D unclear. Per the germline V gene, CDR1 is GTSNPN and CDR2 is SVGIG (reference sequence). V gave up 1 base and J gave up 5 bases, with 12 bases separating them. This CDR3 is 14 amino acids long. Here the CDR3 DNA reads TGTGCCTGGAGTGAAGGCCATGGGCACAATGAGCAGTTCTTC. This codes for CAWSEGHGHNEQFF.

This sequence joins TRBV5-5 and TRBJ1-2; D remains unclear. Trimming left V 0 bases short and J 4 bases short, with 7 bases between. The CDR3 covers 13 residues. Germline V gene data show CDR1 as SGHKS and CDR2 as YYEKEE (reference sequence). The CDR3 bases are TGTGCCAGCAGCTTGGGGAGTCCCTATGGCTACACCTTC. Protein product: CASSLGSPYGYTF.

This rearrangement joins TRBV3-1 (or the pseudogene TRBV3-2) to TRBJ2-5, with D possibly TRBD1 on 5 matching bases. CDR3 length: 13 residues. Germline assignment: CDR1 LGHDT and CDR2 YNNKEL (reference sequence). V was cut by 4 bases and J by 2 bases, with 8 bases left in between. The chain's CDR3 is CASSLRQQETQYF. Here the CDR3 DNA reads TGTGCCAGCAGCCTGAGACAGCAAGAGACCCAGTACTTC.